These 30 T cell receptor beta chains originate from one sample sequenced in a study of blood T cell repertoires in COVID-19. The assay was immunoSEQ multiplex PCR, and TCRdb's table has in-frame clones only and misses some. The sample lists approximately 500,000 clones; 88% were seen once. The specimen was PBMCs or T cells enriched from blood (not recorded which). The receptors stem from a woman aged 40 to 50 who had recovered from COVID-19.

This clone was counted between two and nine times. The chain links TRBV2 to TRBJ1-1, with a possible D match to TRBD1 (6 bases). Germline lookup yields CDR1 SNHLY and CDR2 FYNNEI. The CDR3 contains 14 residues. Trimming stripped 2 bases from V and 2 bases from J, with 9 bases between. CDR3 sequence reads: CASSELGGNTEAFF. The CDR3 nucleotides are TGTGCCAGCAGTGAATTAGGGGGAAACACTGAAGCTTTCTTT.

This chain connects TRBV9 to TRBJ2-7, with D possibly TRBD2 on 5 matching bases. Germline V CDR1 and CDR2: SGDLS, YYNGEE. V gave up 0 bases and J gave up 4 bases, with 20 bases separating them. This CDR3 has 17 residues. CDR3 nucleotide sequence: TGTGCCAGCAGCGTAGGGCCGGCGTCTAACGGCGGGTACGAGCAGTACTTC. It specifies CASSVGPASNGGYEQYF. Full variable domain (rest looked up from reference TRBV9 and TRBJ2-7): DSGVTQTPKHLITATGQRVTLRCSPRSGDLSVYWYQQSLDQGLQFLIQYYNGEERAKGNILERFSAQQFPDLHSELNLSSLELGDSALYFCASSVGPASNGGYEQYFGPGTRLTVT.

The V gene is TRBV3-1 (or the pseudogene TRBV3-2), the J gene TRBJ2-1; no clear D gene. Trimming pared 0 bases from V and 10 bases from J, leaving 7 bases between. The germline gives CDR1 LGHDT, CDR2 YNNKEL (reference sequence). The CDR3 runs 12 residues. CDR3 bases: TGTGCCAGCAGCCAAGAAGTTCGGGAGCAGTTCTTC. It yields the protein CASSQEVREQFF.

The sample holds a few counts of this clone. The CDR3: CASSSYGTSGYNEQFF. The CDR3 nucleotides are TGTGCCAGCAGCTCCTATGGGACTAGCGGCTACAATGAGCAGTTCTTC. V gene TRBV11-3 combines with J gene TRBJ2-1; 11 positions match TRBD2. This CDR3 is built from 16 residues. J lost 3 bases, V lost 4 bases, and 5 bases had no gene match. In germline, CDR1 is SGHNT, CDR2 YENEEA. The variable domain in full, with the rest retrieved from reference TRBV11-3 and TRBJ2-1, is EAGVVQSPRYKIIEKKQPVAFWCNPISGHNTLYWYLQNLGQGPELLIRYENEEAVDDSQLPKDRFSAERLKGVDSTLKIQPAELGDSAVYLCASSSYGTSGYNEQFFGPGTRLTVL.

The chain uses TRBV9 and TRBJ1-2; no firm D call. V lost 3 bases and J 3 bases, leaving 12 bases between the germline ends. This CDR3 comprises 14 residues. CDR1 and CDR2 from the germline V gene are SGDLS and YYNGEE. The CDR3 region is CASSGYSLDYGYTF. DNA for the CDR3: TGTGCCAGCAGCGGGTACAGCCTGGACTATGGCTACACCTTC.

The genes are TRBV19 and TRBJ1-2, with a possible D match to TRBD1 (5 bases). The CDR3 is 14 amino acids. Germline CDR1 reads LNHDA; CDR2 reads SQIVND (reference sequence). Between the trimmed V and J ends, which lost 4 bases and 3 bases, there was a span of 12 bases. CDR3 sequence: CASSNTGTYYGYTF. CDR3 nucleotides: TGTGCCAGTAGTAATACCGGGACTTACTATGGCTACACCTTC.

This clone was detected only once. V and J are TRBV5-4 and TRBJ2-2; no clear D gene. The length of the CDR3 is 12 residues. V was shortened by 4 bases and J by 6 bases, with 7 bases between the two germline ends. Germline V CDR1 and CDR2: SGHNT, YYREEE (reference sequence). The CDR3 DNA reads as TGTGCCAGCAGCCCCTCTGCCGGGGAGCTGTTTTTT. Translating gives CASSPSAGELFF.

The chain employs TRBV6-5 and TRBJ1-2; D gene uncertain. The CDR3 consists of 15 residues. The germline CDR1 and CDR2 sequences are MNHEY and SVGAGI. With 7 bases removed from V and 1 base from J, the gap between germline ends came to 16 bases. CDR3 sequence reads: CASKVVPEGNYGYTF. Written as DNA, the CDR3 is TGTGCCAGCAAGGTTGTTCCTGAGGGTAACTATGGCTACACCTTC.

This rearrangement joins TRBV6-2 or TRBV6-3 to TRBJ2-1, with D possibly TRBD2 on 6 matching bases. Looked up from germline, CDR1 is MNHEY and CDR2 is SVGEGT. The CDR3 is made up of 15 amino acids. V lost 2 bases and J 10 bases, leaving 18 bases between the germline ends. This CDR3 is CASSYRGTGLREQFF. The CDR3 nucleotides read TGTGCCAGCAGTTACCGCGGGACCGGCCTTAGGGAGCAGTTCTTC.

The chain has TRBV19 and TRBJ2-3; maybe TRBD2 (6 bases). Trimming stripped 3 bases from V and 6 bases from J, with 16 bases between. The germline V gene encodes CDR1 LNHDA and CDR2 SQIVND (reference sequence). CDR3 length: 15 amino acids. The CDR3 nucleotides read TGTGCCAGTAGTATTCGATACCTGGGAGGCGATACGCAGTATTTT. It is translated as CASSIRYLGGDTQYF.

DNA of the CDR3: TGTGCCTGGAAATTCCCAGGGACACATACCTACGAGCAGTACTTC. Translated: CAWKFPGTHTYEQYF. V usage is TRBV30 and J usage is TRBJ2-7; the D gene is possibly TRBD1 (6 bases). The CDR3 extends over 15 amino acids. Trimming shortened V by 4 bases and J by 2 bases, and 18 bases separated the two germline ends. Per germline, CDR1 GTSNPN and CDR2 SVGIG (reference sequence).

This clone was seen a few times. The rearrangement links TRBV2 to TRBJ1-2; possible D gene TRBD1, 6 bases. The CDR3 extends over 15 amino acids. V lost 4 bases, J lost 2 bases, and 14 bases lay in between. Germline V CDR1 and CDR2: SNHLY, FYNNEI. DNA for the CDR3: TGTGCCAGCAGTGCAGGGGTCTACCCCAACTATGGCTACACCTTC. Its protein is CASSAGVYPNYGYTF.

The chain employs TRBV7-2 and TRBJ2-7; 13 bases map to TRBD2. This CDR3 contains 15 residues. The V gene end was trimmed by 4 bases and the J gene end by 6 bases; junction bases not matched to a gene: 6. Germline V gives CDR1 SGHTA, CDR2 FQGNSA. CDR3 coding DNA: TGTGCCAGCAGCTCACAAGGACTAGCGGGAGTCGAGCAGTACTTC. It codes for CASSSQGLAGVEQYF.

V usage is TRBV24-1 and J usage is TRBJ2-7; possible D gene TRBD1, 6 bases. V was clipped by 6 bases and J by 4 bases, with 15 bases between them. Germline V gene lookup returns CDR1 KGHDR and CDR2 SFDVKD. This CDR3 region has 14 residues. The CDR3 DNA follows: TGTGCCACCAGTCCCAACAGGGAACCTTACGAGCAGTACTTC. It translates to CATSPNREPYEQYF.

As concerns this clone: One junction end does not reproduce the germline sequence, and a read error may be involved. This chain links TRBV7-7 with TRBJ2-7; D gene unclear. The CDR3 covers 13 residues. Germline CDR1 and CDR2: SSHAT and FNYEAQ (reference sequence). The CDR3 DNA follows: TGTGCTAGCAGCTTGAACGCAGGTCAAGAGCAGTACTTC. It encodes CASSLNAGQEQYF.

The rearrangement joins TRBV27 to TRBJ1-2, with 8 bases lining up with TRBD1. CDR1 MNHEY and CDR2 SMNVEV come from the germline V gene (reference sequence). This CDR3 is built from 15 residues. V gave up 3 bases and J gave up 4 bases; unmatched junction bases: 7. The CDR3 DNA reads TGTGCCAGCAGTTTTACGACAGGGGCGATCTATGGCTACACCTTC. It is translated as CASSFTTGAIYGYTF.

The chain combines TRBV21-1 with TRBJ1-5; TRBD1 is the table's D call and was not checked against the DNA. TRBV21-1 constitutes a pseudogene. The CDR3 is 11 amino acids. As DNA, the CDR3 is TGTGCCAGCAGCTCGCGGGACAGGGAGTATTTT. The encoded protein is CASSSRDREYF.

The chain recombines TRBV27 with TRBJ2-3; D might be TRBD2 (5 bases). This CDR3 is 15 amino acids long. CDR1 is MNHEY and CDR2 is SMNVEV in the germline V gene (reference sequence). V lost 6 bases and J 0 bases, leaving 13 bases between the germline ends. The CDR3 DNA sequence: TGTGCCAGCAGATGGACTCCGTCTAGCACAGATACGCAGTATTTT. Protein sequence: CASRWTPSSTDTQYF.

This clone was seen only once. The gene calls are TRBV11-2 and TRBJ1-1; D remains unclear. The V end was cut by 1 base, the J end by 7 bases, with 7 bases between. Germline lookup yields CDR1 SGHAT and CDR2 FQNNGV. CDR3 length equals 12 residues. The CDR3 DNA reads TGTGCCAGCAGCTTAGTCTTCTTTGAAGCTTTCTTT. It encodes CASSLVFFEAFF.

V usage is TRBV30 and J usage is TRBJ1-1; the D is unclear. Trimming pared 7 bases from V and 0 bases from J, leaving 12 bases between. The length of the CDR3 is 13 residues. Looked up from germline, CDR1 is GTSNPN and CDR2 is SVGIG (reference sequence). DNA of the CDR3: TGTGCCTCCCTGCCGGGTCTGAACACTGAAGCTTTCTTT. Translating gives CASLPGLNTEAFF.

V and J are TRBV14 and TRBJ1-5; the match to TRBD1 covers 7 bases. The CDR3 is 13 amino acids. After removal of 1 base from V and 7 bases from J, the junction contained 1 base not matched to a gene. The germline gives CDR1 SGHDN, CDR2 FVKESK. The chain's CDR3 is CASSQAGGQPQHF. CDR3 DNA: TGTGCCAGCAGCCAAGCAGGGGGACAGCCCCAGCATTTT. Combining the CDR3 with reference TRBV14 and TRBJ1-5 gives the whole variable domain EAGVTQFPSHSVIEKGQTVTLRCDPISGHDNLYWYRRVMGKEIKFLLHFVKESKQDESGMPNNRFLAERTGGTYSTLKVQPAELEDSGVYFCASSQAGGQPQHFGDGTRLSIL.

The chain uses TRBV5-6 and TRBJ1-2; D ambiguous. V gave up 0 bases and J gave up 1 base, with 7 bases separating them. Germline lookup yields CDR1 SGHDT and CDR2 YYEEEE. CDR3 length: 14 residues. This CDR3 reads CASSLDLVNYGYTF. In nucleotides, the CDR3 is TGTGCCAGCAGCTTGGATCTCGTTAACTATGGCTACACCTTC.

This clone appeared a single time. Written as DNA, the CDR3 is TGTGCCAGCAGCGTAGTACCTCTAGCGGGGACCGCCTCTGGGGCCAACGTCCTGACTTTC. Translated, it gives CASSVVPLAGTASGANVLTF. The V gene is TRBV9, the J gene TRBJ2-6; 9 bases agree with TRBD2. Germline V gene sequence: CDR1 SGDLS, CDR2 YYNGEE. V dropped 0 bases and J dropped 0; count of bases not matched to a gene: 10. This CDR3 is 20 amino acids long. The whole variable domain, filled in from reference TRBV9 and TRBJ2-6, reads DSGVTQTPKHLITATGQRVTLRCSPRSGDLSVYWYQQSLDQGLQFLIQYYNGEERAKGNILERFSAQQFPDLHSELNLSSLELGDSALYFCASSVVPLAGTASGANVLTFGAGSRLTVL.

The CDR3: CASSLTPLPGQGDSPLHF. CDR3 DNA sequence: TGTGCCAGCAGTCTTACGCCGTTACCGGGACAGGGGGATTCACCCCTCCACTTT. V usage is TRBV2 and J usage is TRBJ1-6; 11 nucleotides align to TRBD1. V lost 5 bases and J lost 8; bases outside the gene matches: 14. The CDR3 sequence is 18 residues long. The V gene's germline CDR1 is SNHLY and CDR2 FYNNEI.

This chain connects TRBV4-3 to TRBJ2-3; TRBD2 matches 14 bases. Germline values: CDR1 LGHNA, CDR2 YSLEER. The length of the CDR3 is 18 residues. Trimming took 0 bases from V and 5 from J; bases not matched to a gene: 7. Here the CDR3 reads CASSQDKGLAGGGDTQYF. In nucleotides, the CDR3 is TGCGCCAGCAGCCAAGATAAAGGACTAGCGGGAGGTGGAGATACGCAGTATTTT.

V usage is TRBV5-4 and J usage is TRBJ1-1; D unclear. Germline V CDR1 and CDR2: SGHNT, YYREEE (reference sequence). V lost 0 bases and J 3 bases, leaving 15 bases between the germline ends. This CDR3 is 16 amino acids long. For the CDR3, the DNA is TGTGCCAGCAGCTTGGCAGCTGGGTCTCAGGACACTGAAGCTTTCTTT. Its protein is CASSLAAGSQDTEAFF.

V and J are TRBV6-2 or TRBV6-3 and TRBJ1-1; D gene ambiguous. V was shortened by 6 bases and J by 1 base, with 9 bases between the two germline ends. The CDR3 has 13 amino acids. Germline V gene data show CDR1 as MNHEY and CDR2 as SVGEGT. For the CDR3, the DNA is TGTGCCAGCAGCAGCCCCCAGAACACTGAAGCTTTCTTT. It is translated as CASSSPQNTEAFF.

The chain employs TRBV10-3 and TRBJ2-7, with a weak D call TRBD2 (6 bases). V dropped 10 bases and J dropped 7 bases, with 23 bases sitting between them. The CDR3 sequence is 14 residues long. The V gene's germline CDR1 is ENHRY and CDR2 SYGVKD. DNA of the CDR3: TGTGCCACCAGGCGGCCGGGAGCCGGGATGGAGCAGTACTTC. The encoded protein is CATRRPGAGMEQYF.

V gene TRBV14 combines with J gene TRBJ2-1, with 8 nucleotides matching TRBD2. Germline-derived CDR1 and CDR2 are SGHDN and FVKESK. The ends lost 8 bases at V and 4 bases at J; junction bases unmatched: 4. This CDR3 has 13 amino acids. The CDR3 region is CASQRELYNEQFF. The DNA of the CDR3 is TGTGCCAGCCAGCGGGAGTTATACAATGAGCAGTTCTTC.

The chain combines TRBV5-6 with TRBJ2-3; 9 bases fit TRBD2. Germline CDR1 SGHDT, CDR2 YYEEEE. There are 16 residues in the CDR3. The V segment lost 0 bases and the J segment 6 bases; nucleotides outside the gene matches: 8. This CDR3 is CASSLVGGRAGDTQYF. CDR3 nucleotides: TGTGCCAGCAGCTTGGTAGGCGGGAGGGCCGGCGATACGCAGTATTTT.